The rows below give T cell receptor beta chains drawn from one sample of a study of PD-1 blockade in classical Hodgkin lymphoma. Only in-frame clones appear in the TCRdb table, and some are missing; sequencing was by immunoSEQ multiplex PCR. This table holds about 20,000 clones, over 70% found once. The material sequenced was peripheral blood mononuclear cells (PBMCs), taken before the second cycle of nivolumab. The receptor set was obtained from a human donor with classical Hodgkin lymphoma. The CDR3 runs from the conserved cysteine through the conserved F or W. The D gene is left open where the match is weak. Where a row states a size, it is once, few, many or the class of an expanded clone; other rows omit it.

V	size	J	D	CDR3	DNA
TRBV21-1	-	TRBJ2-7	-	CASSNEGRVYEQYF	TGTGCCAGCAGCAATGAGGGCAGGGTCTACGAGCAGTACTTC
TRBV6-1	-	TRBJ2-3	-	CASSEAPFSTDTQYF	TGTGCCAGCAGTGAAGCACCCTTTAGCACAGATACGCAGTATTTT
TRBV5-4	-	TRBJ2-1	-	CASSLVVAWSSRNEQFF	TGTGCCAGCAGCTTGGTGGTAGCGTGGAGTAGTCGTAATGAGCAGTTCTTC
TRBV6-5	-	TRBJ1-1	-	CASSPLVGTEAFF	TGTGCCAGCAGCCCACTTGTGGGCACTGAAGCTTTCTTT
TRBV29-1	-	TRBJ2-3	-	CSVVGVFMDTQYF	TGCAGCGTCGTGGGGGTGTTTATGGATACGCAGTATTTT
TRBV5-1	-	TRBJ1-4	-	CASSLVPVQNEKLFF	TGCGCCAGCAGCTTGGTTCCCGTCCAGAATGAAAAACTGTTTTTT
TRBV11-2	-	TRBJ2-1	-	CASSLEGLYPTYNEQFF	TGTGCCAGCAGCTTAGAAGGCCTCTACCCCACCTACAATGAGCAGTTCTTC
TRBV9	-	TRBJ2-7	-	CASSVGGSVYEQYF	TGTGCCAGCAGCGTGGGGGGCAGTGTTTACGAGCAGTACTTC
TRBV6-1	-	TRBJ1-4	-	CASSEERWKGPTNEKLFF	TGTGCCAGCAGTGAAGAGAGGTGGAAGGGACCAACTAATGAAAAACTGTTTTTT
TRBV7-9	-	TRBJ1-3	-	CASSRAVNSGNTIYF	TGTGCCAGCAGCCGGGCCGTCAACTCTGGAAACACCATATATTTT
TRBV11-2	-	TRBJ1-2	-	CASSLTDNYGYTF	TGTGCCAGCAGCTTGACAGACAACTATGGCTACACCTTC
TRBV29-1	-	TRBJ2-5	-	CSVVGFRGEETQYF	TGCAGCGTTGTAGGGTTTCGGGGAGAAGAGACCCAGTACTTC
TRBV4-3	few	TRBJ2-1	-	CASSQGRSSYNEQFF	TGCGCCAGCAGCCAAGGGAGGAGCTCCTACAATGAGCAGTTCTTC
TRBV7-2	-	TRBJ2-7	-	CASSLLFYEQYF	TGTGCCAGCAGCTTACTGTTCTACGAGCAGTACTTC
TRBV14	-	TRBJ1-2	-	CASSERGAFYYGYTF	TGTGCCAGCAGCGAGCGGGGGGCGTTTTACTATGGCTACACCTTC
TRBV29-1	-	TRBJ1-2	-	CSVEDLPPGRYGYTF	TGCAGCGTTGAAGACTTACCCCCGGGACGGTATGGCTACACCTTC
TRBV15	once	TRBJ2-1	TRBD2	CATSRESSGRGYNEQFF	TGTGCCACCAGCAGAGAATCCAGCGGGAGGGGGTACAATGAGCAGTTCTTC
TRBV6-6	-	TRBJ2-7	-	CASGYSRYEQYF	TGTGCCAGCGGTTACTCGCGGTACGAGCAGTACTTC
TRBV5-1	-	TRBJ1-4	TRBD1	CASSFQGAQEKLFF	TGCGCCAGCAGCTTTCAGGGGGCCCAAGAAAAACTGTTTTTT
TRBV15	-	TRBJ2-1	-	CATSTAGPTYNEQFF	TGTGCCACCAGCACCGCCGGGCCAACCTACAATGAGCAGTTCTTC
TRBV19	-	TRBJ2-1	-	CASSIGGSEQFF	TGTGCCAGTAGTATCGGGGGTAGTGAGCAGTTCTTC
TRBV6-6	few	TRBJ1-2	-	CASSRSADYGYTF	TGTGCCTCGTCGAGGTCGGCGGACTATGGCTACACCTTC